A selection of T cell receptor beta chains follows, all from one sample in a study of CD8 T cells in Susac syndrome. One entry per CDR3 protein results from TCRdb running MiXCR on the immunoSEQ multiplex PCR reads. The sample lists about 160,000 distinct CDR3 sequences, 90% to 95% occurring once. The specimen sequenced was CD4+ T cells from PBMCs. The receptors shown here come from a human donor in good health. Each CDR3 is given with its conserved first and last residue. D genes are given only for firm matches. Size tells how often a clone was seen (once, few, many) or the class of an expanded clone, and some rows leave it out.

V	J	size	length	D	DNA	CDR3
TRBV20-1	TRBJ1-1	.	14	.	TGCAGTGCTGCTAGGGGACACCTTAACACTGAAGCTTTCTTT	CSAARGHLNTEAFF
TRBV2	TRBJ2-1	.	13	.	TGTGCCAGCAGCCGAGGGGGTACACTTGAGCAGTTCTTC	CASSRGGTLEQFF
TRBV7-9	TRBJ2-1	.	14	.	TGTGCCAGCAGCTTAGCCCAGGGAACCGGTGAGCAGTTCTTC	CASSLAQGTGEQFF
TRBV19	TRBJ1-1	.	11	.	TGTGCCAGTAACCGGGCAGGGAGGGCTTTCTTT	CASNRAGRAFF
TRBV12-3/TRBV12-4	TRBJ2-7	.	13	.	TGTGCCAGCAGTTTTGGCCCGCGGGACGAGCAGTACTTC	CASSFGPRDEQYF
TRBV6-4	TRBJ2-3	.	14	TRBD2	TGTGCCAGCAGTCTTGGACTAGGTGCAGATACGCAGTATTTT	CASSLGLGADTQYF
TRBV18	TRBJ2-2	.	16	.	TGTGCCAGCTCAGAAGCACAGGGATCTACCACCGGGGAGCTGTTTTTT	CASSEAQGSTTGELFF
TRBV6-1	TRBJ1-5	.	13	TRBD1	TGTGCCATAGCGGGACAGAGCAATCAGCCCCAGCATTTT	CAIAGQSNQPQHF
TRBV11-2	TRBJ1-6	.	12	.	TGTGCCAGCTCACGTTCCAATTCACCCCTCCACTTT	CASSRSNSPLHF
TRBV20-1	TRBJ2-7	.	16	.	TGCAGTGCTAGTGGGGTGGCGGGGGCGACCTCCTACGAGCAGTACTTC	CSASGVAGATSYEQYF
TRBV9	TRBJ1-2	.	14	TRBD1	TGTGCCAGCAGCGTAGGGGACAGCGGGCATGGCTACACCTTC	CASSVGDSGHGYTF
TRBV29-1	TRBJ1-1	.	13	.	TGCAGCGTTTGCGGACGGATGAACACTGAAGCTTTCTTT	CSVCGRMNTEAFF
TRBV29-1	TRBJ2-1	.	14	TRBD2	TGCAGCGCTACTAGCGGGGGTTCCTACAATGAGCAGTTCTTC	CSATSGGSYNEQFF
TRBV20-1	TRBJ1-4	once	14	.	TGCAGTGCTCCCCTAGACTCGGGTAATGAAAAACTGTTTTTT	CSAPLDSGNEKLFF
TRBV7-9	TRBJ1-1	.	14	TRBD1	TGTGCCAGCAGCTTGACAGGGTTGCGCACTGAAGCTTTCTTT	CASSLTGLRTEAFF
TRBV2	TRBJ1-4	.	14	.	TGTGCCAGCAGCAGACAGGAGATGAATGAAAAACTGTTTTTT	CASSRQEMNEKLFF
TRBV29-1	TRBJ2-3	.	12	.	TGCAGCGTAGCAACTGGAACAGATACGCAGTATTTT	CSVATGTDTQYF
TRBV14	TRBJ2-2	.	15	TRBD1	TGTGCCAGCAGCCAGTTGGGACAGGGCACCGGGGAGCTGTTTTTT	CASSQLGQGTGELFF
TRBV4-2	TRBJ2-3	.	15	.	TGTGCCAGCAGCCAAGATAGGCAGAGGGCAGATACGCAGTATTTT	CASSQDRQRADTQYF
TRBV5-4	TRBJ1-3	.	14	.	TGTGCCAGCAGCTTGAGGGGATCTGGAAACACCATATATTTT	CASSLRGSGNTIYF
TRBV28	TRBJ1-6	once	15	.	TGTGCCAGCAGTTTCAGGGACGCGATAACGGCACCCCTCCACTTT	CASSFRDAITAPLHF
TRBV5-1	TRBJ2-5	.	14	.	TGCGCCAGCAGCAACTCGACTAGTACGGAGACCCAGTACTTC	CASSNSTSTETQYF
TRBV7-2	TRBJ2-7	.	15	.	TGTGCCAGCAGCTTAATGGGGCTACGACCCTACGAGCAGTACTTC	CASSLMGLRPYEQYF
TRBV3-1	TRBJ2-7	.	14	.	TGTGCCAGCAGCCAAGGGGACCCGTCCTACGAGCAGTACTTC	CASSQGDPSYEQYF
TRBV3-1	TRBJ1-2	.	13	.	TGTGCCAGCAGCCAAGGGCCCGGCGGCGGCTACACCTTC	CASSQGPGGGYTF
TRBV15	TRBJ1-4	.	14	.	TGTGCCACCAGCCCGATCGGGTTGGCTGAAAAACTGTTTTTT	CATSPIGLAEKLFF
TRBV2	TRBJ2-7	.	11	.	TGTGCCAGCAGTGATTTCCGGGAGCAGTACTTC	CASSDFREQYF
TRBV4-2	TRBJ2-2	.	17	TRBD1	TGTGCCAGCAGCAAGAGACAGGGGGCTTTGGACACCGGGGAGCTGTTTTTT	CASSKRQGALDTGELFF
TRBV3-1	TRBJ2-5	once	16	TRBD2	TGTGCCAGCAGCCCCAAACGGGGGGGGTACCAAGAGACCCAGTACTTC	CASSPKRGGYQETQYF
TRBV12-3/TRBV12-4	TRBJ1-2	.	14	.	TGTGCCAGCAGCCCTGGGATACGGGGGGGTGGCTACACCTTC	CASSPGIRGGGYTF
TRBV10-3	TRBJ1-2	.	14	.	TGTGCCATCAGTGCCGCCTCGGGATCCTATGGCTACACCTTC	CAISAASGSYGYTF
TRBV28	TRBJ2-7	once	15	TRBD1	TGTGCCAGCATTTCTGGACAGGGTGGGTCCTACGAGCAGTACTTC	CASISGQGGSYEQYF
TRBV20-1	TRBJ1-6	.	14	.	TGCAGTGCTAGGCCCGGGGGCCTAAGTTCACCCCTCCACTTT	CSARPGGLSSPLHF